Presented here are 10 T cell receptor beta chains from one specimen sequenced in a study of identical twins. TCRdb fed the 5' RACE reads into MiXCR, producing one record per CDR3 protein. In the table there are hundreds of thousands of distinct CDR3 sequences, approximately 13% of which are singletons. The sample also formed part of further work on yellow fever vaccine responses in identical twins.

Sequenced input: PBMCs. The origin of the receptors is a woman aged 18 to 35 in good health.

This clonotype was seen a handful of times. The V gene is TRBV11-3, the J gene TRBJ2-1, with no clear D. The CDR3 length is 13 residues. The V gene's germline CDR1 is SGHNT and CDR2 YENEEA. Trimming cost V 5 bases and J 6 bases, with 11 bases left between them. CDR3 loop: CASSPSGRNEQFF. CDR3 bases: TGTGCCAGCAGCCCCAGTGGGCGCAATGAGCAGTTCTTC.

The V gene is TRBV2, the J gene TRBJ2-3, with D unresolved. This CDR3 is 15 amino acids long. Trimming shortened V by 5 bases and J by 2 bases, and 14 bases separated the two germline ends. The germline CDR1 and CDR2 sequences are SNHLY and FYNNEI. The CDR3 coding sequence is TGTGCCAGCAGTCCTCCTGTTGGAGCCACAGATACGCAGTATTTT. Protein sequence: CASSPPVGATDTQYF. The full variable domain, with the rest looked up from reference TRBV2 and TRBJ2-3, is EPEVTQTPSHQVTQMGQEVILRCVPISNHLYFYWYRQILGQKVEFLVSFYNNEISEKSEIFDDQFSVERPDGSNFTLKIRSTKLEDSAMYFCASSPPVGATDTQYFGPGTRLTVL.

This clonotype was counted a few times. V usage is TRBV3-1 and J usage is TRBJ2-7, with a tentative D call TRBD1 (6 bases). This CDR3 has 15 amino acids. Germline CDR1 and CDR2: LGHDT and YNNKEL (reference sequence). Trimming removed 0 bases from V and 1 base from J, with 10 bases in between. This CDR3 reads CASSQEGAASYEQYF. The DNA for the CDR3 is TGTGCCAGCAGCCAAGAGGGGGCAGCGTCCTACGAGCAGTACTTC.

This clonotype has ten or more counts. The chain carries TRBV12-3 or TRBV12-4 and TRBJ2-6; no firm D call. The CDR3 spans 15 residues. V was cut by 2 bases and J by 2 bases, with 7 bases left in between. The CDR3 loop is CASSLRLTGANVLTF. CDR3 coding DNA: TGTGCCAGCAGTTTAAGGTTAACTGGGGCCAACGTCCTGACTTTC.

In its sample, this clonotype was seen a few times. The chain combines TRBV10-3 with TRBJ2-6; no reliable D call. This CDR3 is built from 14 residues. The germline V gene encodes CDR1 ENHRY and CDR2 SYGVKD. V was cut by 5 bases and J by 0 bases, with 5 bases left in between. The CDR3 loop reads CAISKNSGANVLTF. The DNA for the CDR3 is TGTGCCATCAGTAAGAACTCTGGGGCCAACGTCCTGACTTTC.

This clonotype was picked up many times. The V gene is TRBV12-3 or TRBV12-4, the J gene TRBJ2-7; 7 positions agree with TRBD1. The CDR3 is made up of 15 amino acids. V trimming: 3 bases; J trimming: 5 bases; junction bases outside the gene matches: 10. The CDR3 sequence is CASSFGGTGVHEQYV. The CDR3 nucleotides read TGTGCCAGCAGTTTTGGGGGAACAGGGGTACACGAGCAGTACGTC.

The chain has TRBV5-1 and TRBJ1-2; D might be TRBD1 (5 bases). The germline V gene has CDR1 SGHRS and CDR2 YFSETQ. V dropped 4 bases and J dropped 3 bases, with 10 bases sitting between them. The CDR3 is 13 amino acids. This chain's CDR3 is CASSPGYDYGYTF. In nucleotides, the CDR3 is TGCGCCAGCAGCCCAGGGTACGACTATGGCTACACCTTC.

The CDR3 region is CASSPLGAPYEQYF. The CDR3 bases are TGTGCCAGCAGCCCCCTCGGGGCCCCCTACGAGCAGTACTTC. The rearrangement uses TRBV9 and TRBJ2-7; D tentatively reads TRBD1 or TRBD2 (5 bases each). Deletions cut 4 bases from V and 2 bases from J, with 13 bases between. Germline V gene lookup returns CDR1 SGDLS and CDR2 YYNGEE. The CDR3 spans 14 residues. Filled out from reference TRBV9 and TRBJ2-7, the complete variable domain reads DSGVTQTPKHLITATGQRVTLRCSPRSGDLSVYWYQQSLDQGLQFLIQYYNGEERAKGNILERFSAQQFPDLHSELNLSSLELGDSALYFCASSPLGAPYEQYFGPGTRLTVT.

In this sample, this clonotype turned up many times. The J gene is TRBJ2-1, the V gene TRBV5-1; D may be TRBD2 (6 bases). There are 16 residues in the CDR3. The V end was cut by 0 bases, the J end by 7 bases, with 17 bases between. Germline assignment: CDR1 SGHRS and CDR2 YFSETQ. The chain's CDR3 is CASSLAAGTSANEQFF. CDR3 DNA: TGCGCCAGCAGCTTGGCGGCGGGAACGAGTGCGAATGAGCAGTTCTTC.

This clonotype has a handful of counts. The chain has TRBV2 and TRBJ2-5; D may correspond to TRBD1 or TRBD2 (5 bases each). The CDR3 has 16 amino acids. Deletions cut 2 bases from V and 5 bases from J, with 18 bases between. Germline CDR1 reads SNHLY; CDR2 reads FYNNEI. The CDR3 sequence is CASSENPVWGWETQYF. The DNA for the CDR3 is TGTGCCAGCAGTGAAAACCCCGTATGGGGGTGGGAGACCCAGTACTTC.